Following are 26 T cell receptor beta chains from one sample sequenced in a study of type 1 regulatory T cells. Each CDR3 protein is one row after TCRdb ran MiXCR on the reads. The data hold 80,000 to 100,000 distinct CDR3 sequences, with 25% to 40% observed a single time. Material for sequencing was CD4+ T cells, either the whole sample or a sorted fraction (not recorded which). These receptors originate from a human donor in good health.

The rearrangement links TRBV13 to TRBJ2-7, with 9 bases identical to TRBD1. Losses at the gene ends were 10 bases for V and 3 bases for J; bases not matched to a gene: 13. The length of the CDR3 is 15 residues. Germline assignment: CDR1 PRHDT and CDR2 FYEKMQ (reference sequence). The CDR3 loop is CATAETGTGNYEQYF. CDR3 nucleotide sequence: TGTGCCACCGCCGAGACCGGGACAGGGAACTACGAGCAGTACTTC.

There are a few counts of this clonotype. The chain employs TRBV2 and TRBJ1-6; no reliable D call. The CDR3 is 15 residues long. Trimming left V 6 bases short and J 7 bases short, with 16 bases between. CDR1 is SNHLY and CDR2 is FYNNEI in the germline V gene. CDR3 region: CASRRELQLNSPLHF. The CDR3 nucleotides are TGTGCCAGCAGGCGGGAACTTCAGCTGAATTCACCCCTCCACTTT.

The CDR3 sequence: CASSLSFETQYF. The CDR3 region has the DNA TGCGCCAGCAGCTTGTCGTTTGAGACCCAGTACTTC. The V gene is TRBV5-1, the J gene TRBJ2-5; the D is unclear. The CDR3 covers 12 residues. The germline gives CDR1 SGHRS, CDR2 YFSETQ. The V end was cut by 1 base, the J end by 5 bases, with 6 bases between.

In nucleotides, the CDR3 is TGTGCCAGCAGCGTCATAGCGGGAGGGCCCCACGAGCAGTACTTC. Encoded protein: CASSVIAGGPHEQYF. This chain joins TRBV14 and TRBJ2-7, with TRBD2 matching 11 bases. The J segment lost 5 bases and the V segment lost 5 bases, leaving 8 bases of the junction unmatched. This CDR3 comprises 15 residues. Per the germline V gene, CDR1 is SGHDN and CDR2 is FVKESK.

V and J are TRBV7-9 and TRBJ1-3; tentative D call: TRBD1 (5 bases). Per germline, CDR1 SEHNR and CDR2 FQNEAQ (reference sequence). The CDR3 consists of 15 residues. The V and J ends lost 1 base and 0 bases respectively, with 7 bases between them. The CDR3 DNA reads as TGTGCCAGCAGCTTAGTAGGGGCCTCTGGAAACACCATATATTTT. It specifies CASSLVGASGNTIYF.

The chain carries TRBV12-5 and TRBJ2-7, with a possible D match to TRBD2 (5 bases). This CDR3 has 13 amino acids. Trimming removed 6 bases from V and 3 bases from J, with 12 bases in between. The germline CDR1 and CDR2 sequences are LGHNT and FRNRAP. CDR3 sequence: CASGRTAGYEQYF. The DNA for the CDR3 is TGTGCTAGTGGGAGGACTGCGGGCTACGAGCAGTACTTC.

Remarks on this clonotype: This may stem from a read error, because a much larger clone lies one nucleotide away. The chain employs TRBV6-1 and TRBJ2-3; TRBD2 matches 7 bases. The J segment lost 2 bases and the V segment lost 7 bases, leaving 12 bases of the junction unmatched. Per germline, CDR1 MNHNS and CDR2 SASEGT. CDR3 length: 16 residues. The CDR3 region has the DNA TGTGCCAGCACCCCGGAGACTAGCTCCCTCACAGATACGCAGTATTTT. Translated: CASTPETSSLTDTQYF.

The V and J genes are TRBV12-3 or TRBV12-4 and TRBJ2-1, with 9 bases matching TRBD2. Germline trimming cut 10 bases from V and 4 bases from J; bases unmatched to any gene: 17. This CDR3 is built from 17 residues. The CDR3, as DNA: TGTGCCACCCGCGGGGCTAGCGGGAAGTTTTTTTACAATGAGCAGTTCTTC. This translates into CATRGASGKFFYNEQFF.

The chain has TRBV3-1 and TRBJ1-1; D uncertain. The germline V and J ends were trimmed by 0 bases and 1 base, with 6 bases remaining between them. There are 14 residues in the CDR3. Per germline, CDR1 LGHDT and CDR2 YNNKEL (reference sequence). CDR3 nucleotides: TGTGCCAGCAGCCAAGAGGGTTCGAACACTGAAGCTTTCTTT. It translates to CASSQEGSNTEAFF.

This clonotype has more than one count but fewer than ten. The chain recombines TRBV20-1 with TRBJ2-7; D is tentatively TRBD1 or TRBD2 (6 bases each). Germline V CDR1 and CDR2: DFQATT, SNEGSKA (reference sequence). Trimming stripped 2 bases from V and 4 bases from J, with 21 bases between. The CDR3 has 16 amino acids. CDR3 coding DNA: TGCAGTGCTAGACCCTCTCGGGGGCAGGGTGTTTACGAGCAGTACTTC. It encodes CSARPSRGQGVYEQYF.

This clonotype was seen a handful of times. This chain uses TRBV12-5 with TRBJ2-1; 8 bases are shared with TRBD2. There are 15 residues in the CDR3. V was pared by 0 bases and J by 8 bases, with 6 bases of the junction left unmatched. CDR1 and CDR2 (germline): LGHNT, FRNRAP. The CDR3 loop is CASGLVLGGRHEQFF. In DNA form, the CDR3 reads TGTGCTAGTGGTTTGGTACTGGGCGGGAGGCATGAGCAGTTCTTC.

The gene calls are TRBV7-2 and TRBJ2-5, with D possibly TRBD2 on 7 matching bases. This CDR3 is built from 14 residues. CDR1 is SGHTA, CDR2 FQGNSA, per germline. Trimming took off 5 bases at V and 5 bases at J, with 15 bases between the two ends. As DNA, the CDR3 is TGTGCCAGCAGCCGCACCGGGGGGCGGGAGACCCAGTACTTC. Its protein is CASSRTGGRETQYF.

This clonotype appeared a single time. This chain links TRBV3-1 with TRBJ1-1, with unresolved D. Trimming left V 5 bases short and J 4 bases short, with 11 bases between. The CDR3 contains 13 residues. The V gene's germline CDR1 is LGHDT and CDR2 YNNKEL (reference sequence). This CDR3 is CASSLEMGTEAFF. As DNA, the CDR3 is TGTGCCAGCAGCTTGGAGATGGGCACTGAAGCTTTCTTT.

V usage is TRBV7-9 and J usage is TRBJ1-1; 9 bases align to TRBD1. This CDR3 has 15 amino acids. The V and J ends lost 2 bases and 4 bases, in that order; junction bases with no gene match: 5. The germline V gene has CDR1 SEHNR and CDR2 FQNEAQ (reference sequence). The CDR3 bases are TGTGCCAGCAGCTTACACAGGGGGCCGAGCACTGAAGCTTTCTTT. Translated, it gives CASSLHRGPSTEAFF.

This clonotype was observed a handful of times. Compared with germline, one end of the junction differs, possibly owing to a read error. V gene TRBV6-1 combines with J gene TRBJ2-7; 9 bases fit TRBD1. This CDR3 spans 16 amino acids. Germline V gene sequence: CDR1 MNHNS, CDR2 SASEGT. CDR3 amino acids: CASRDWSGTGNYEQYF. CDR3 nucleotide sequence: TGTGCCAGCCGTGACTGGAGCGGGACAGGGAATTACGAGCAGTACTTC.

This clonotype was counted between two and nine times. This sequence joins TRBV7-2 and TRBJ1-2; D may be TRBD1 (5 bases). Between the trimmed V and J ends, which lost 1 base and 7 bases, there was a span of 19 bases. CDR1 SGHTA and CDR2 FQGNSA come from the germline V gene. The length of the CDR3 is 16 residues. The CDR3 here is CASSLGSSGRRGGYTF. DNA of the CDR3: TGTGCCAGCAGCTTAGGTTCGTCAGGGCGGCGAGGTGGCTACACCTTC.

This chain joins TRBV28 and TRBJ2-7, with TRBD1 matching over 9 bases. Germline assignment: CDR1 MDHEN and CDR2 SYDVKM. The CDR3 length is 16 residues. Unmatched junction bases numbered 13, after V lost 8 bases and J lost 2 bases. In nucleotides, the CDR3 is TGTGCCAGCGCCACGCTCGGACAGGGGTCCCCCTACGAGCAGTACTTC. It translates to CASATLGQGSPYEQYF.

The CDR3 DNA sequence: TGCGCCAGCAGCCATAATCCAGGGGGTTCAGGGGAGCTGTTTTTT. The encoded protein is CASSHNPGGSGELFF. This chain links TRBV5-1 with TRBJ2-2; the match to TRBD1 covers 7 bases. The V gene's germline CDR1 is SGHRS and CDR2 YFSETQ. Trimming took 4 bases from V and 8 from J; bases not matched to a gene: 11. This CDR3 has 15 amino acids.

A word on this clonotype: A read error may produce the germline difference seen at one junction end. The chain joins TRBV19 to TRBJ1-1; 7 bases are a match to TRBD1. In germline, CDR1 is LNHDA, CDR2 SQIVND (reference sequence). The CDR3 is made up of 14 amino acids. As DNA, the CDR3 is TGTGCCAGTAGAGAGGACAGGTGGAACACTGACGCTTTCTTT. Translated: CASREDRWNTDAFF.

In this sample, this clonotype turned up a few times. The rearrangement joins TRBV5-1 to TRBJ1-4, with a tentative D call TRBD1 (5 bases). Germline V gene lookup returns CDR1 SGHRS and CDR2 YFSETQ. Trimming pared 4 bases from V and 5 bases from J, leaving 15 bases between. The CDR3 loop spans 15 amino acids. CDR3 nucleotide sequence: TGCGCCAGCAGCCCCTTCACGGGGGGGAATGAAAAACTGTTTTTT. It codes for CASSPFTGGNEKLFF.

V and J are TRBV27 and TRBJ2-3, with D tentatively TRBD2 (6 bases). Per the germline V gene, CDR1 is MNHEY and CDR2 is SMNVEV (reference sequence). The CDR3 runs to 13 residues. V gave up 2 bases and J gave up 5 bases, with 8 bases separating them. The CDR3 reads CASSLRRGDTQYF. CDR3 DNA: TGTGCCAGCAGTTTACGGAGGGGAGATACGCAGTATTTT.

The chain combines TRBV7-9 with TRBJ2-1; no clear D gene. V lost 1 base to trimming and J lost 7 bases, with 17 bases between them. The CDR3 has 16 amino acids. Per the germline V gene, CDR1 is SEHNR and CDR2 is FQNEAQ (reference sequence). The CDR3 DNA reads TGTGCCAGCAGCTTAGTAGACACCGTTTTTGTGAATGAGCAGTTCTTC. Its translation: CASSLVDTVFVNEQFF.

The chain uses TRBV28 and TRBJ2-2; D is ambiguous. This CDR3 contains 17 residues. CDR1 and CDR2 from the germline V gene are MDHEN and SYDVKM. The ends were cut back, 3 bases at V and 6 bases at J, with 20 bases in the middle. CDR3 DNA: TGTGCCAGCAGTTTCTCTCTTTTGGACGGCGGCGCCGGGGAGCTGTTTTTT. This codes for CASSFSLLDGGAGELFF.

This clonotype showed up just a few times. This chain uses TRBV7-6 with TRBJ2-7; no reliable D call. Germline loops: CDR1 SGHVS, CDR2 FNYEAQ. This CDR3 spans 12 amino acids. Between the trimmed V and J ends, which lost 1 base and 5 bases, there was a span of 6 bases. The CDR3 here is CASSLDPHEQYF. CDR3 DNA sequence: TGTGCCAGCAGCTTAGATCCCCACGAGCAGTACTTC.

This chain joins TRBV9 and TRBJ2-7; TRBD2 might be the D (5 bases). V dropped 0 bases and J dropped 6 bases, with 13 bases sitting between them. The CDR3 has 14 amino acids. Germline loops: CDR1 SGDLS, CDR2 YYNGEE. The CDR3 coding sequence is TGTGCCAGCAGCGTAGAACCCACTAGTGGCGAGCAGTACTTC. Amino acid sequence: CASSVEPTSGEQYF.

This clonotype was observed a handful of times. The chain carries TRBV7-2 and TRBJ2-7, with a tentative D call TRBD2 (5 bases). Trimming took off 2 bases at V and 2 bases at J, with 13 bases between the two ends. The CDR3 contains 15 residues. Germline CDR1 reads SGHTA; CDR2 reads FQGNSA. The CDR3 bases are TGTGCCAGCAGCTTAATGGTGGGAGCGGCCTACGAGCAGTACTTC. Translated, it gives CASSLMVGAAYEQYF. Using reference TRBV7-2 and TRBJ2-7 for the parts outside the CDR3, the full variable domain is GAGVSQSPSNKVTEKGKDVELRCDPISGHTALYWYRQSLGQGLEFLIYFQGNSAPDKSGLPSDRFSAERTGGSVSTLTIQRTQQEDSAVYLCASSLMVGAAYEQYFGPGTRLTVT.